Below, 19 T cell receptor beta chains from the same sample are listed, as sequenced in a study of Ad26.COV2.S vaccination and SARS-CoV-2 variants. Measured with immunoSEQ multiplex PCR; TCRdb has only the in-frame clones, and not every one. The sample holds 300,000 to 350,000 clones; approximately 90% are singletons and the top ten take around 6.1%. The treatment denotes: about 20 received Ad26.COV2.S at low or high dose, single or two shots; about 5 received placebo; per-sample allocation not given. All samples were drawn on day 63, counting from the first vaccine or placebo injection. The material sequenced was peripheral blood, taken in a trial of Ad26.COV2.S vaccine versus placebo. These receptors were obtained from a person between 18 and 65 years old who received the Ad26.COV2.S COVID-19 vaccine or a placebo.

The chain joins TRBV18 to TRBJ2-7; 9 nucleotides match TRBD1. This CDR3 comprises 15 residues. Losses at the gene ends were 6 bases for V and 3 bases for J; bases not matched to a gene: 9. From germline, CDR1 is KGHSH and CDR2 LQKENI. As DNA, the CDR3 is TGTGCCAGCTCGCTAAAACCGGGACAGGGCTACGAGCAGTACTTC. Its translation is CASSLKPGQGYEQYF.

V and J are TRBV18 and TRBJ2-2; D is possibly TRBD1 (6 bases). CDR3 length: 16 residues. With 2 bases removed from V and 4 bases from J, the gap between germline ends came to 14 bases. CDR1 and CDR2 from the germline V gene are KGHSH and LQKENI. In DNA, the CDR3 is TGTGCCAGCTCACCAGGGCTGGGGGCGGTCACCGGGGAGCTGTTTTTT. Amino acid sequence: CASSPGLGAVTGELFF. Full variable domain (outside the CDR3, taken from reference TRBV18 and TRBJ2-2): NAGVMQNPRHLVRRRGQEARLRCSPMKGHSHVYWYRQLPEEGLKFMVYLQKENIIDESGMPKERFSAEFPKEGPSILRIQQVVRGDSAAYFCASSPGLGAVTGELFFGEGSRLTVL.

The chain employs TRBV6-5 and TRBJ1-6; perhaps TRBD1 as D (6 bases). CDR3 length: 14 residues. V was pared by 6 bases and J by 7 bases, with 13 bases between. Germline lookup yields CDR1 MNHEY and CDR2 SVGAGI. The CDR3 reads CASRQGQDNSPLHF. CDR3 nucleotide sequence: TGTGCCAGCAGACAGGGACAAGACAATTCACCCCTCCACTTT.

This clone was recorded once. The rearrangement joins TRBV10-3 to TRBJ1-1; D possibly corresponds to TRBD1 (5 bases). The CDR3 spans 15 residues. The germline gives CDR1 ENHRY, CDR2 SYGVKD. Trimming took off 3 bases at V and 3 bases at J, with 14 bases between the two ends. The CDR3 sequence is CAISEIRDRDTEAFF. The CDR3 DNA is TGTGCCATCAGTGAAATCCGGGACCGCGACACTGAAGCTTTCTTT.

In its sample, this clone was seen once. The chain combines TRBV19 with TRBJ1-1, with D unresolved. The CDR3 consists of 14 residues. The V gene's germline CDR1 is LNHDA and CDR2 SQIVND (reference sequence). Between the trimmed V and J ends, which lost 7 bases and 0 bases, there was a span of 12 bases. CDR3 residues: CASTRTEVNTEAFF. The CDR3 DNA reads TGTGCCAGTACGCGCACAGAAGTGAACACTGAAGCTTTCTTT. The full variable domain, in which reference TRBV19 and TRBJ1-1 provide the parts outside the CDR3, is DGGITQSPKYLFRKEGQNVTLSCEQNLNHDAMYWYRQDPGQGLRLIYYSQIVNDFQKGDIAEGYSVSREKKESFPLTVTSAQKNPTAFYLCASTRTEVNTEAFFGQGTRLTVV.

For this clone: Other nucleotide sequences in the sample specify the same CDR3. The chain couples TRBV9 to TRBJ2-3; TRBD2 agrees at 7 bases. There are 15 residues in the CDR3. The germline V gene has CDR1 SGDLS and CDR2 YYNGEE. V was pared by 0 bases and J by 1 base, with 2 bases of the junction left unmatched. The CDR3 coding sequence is TGTGCCAGCAGCGTAGGAACTAGCGGCACAGATACGCAGTATTTT. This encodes CASSVGTSGTDTQYF.

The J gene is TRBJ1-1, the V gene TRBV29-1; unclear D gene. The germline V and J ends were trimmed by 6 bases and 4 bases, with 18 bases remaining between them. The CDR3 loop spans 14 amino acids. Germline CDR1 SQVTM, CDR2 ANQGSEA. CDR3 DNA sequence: TGCAGCGTGGAAAAGGGAAAGCTGGGCACTGAAGCTTTCTTT. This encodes CSVEKGKLGTEAFF.

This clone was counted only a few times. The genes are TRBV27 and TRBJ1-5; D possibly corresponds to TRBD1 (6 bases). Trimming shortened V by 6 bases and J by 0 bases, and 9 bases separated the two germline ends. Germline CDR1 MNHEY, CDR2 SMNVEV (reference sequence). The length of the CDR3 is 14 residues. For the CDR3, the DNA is TGTGCCAGCAGGACAGGACATAGCAATCAGCCCCAGCATTTT. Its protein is CASRTGHSNQPQHF.

The CDR3 DNA reads TGTGCCAGCAAACAGGAAGCCTACGAGCAGTACTTC. It encodes CASKQEAYEQYF. The V and J genes are TRBV6-5 and TRBJ2-7; tentatively, D is TRBD1 (5 bases). Germline V gives CDR1 MNHEY, CDR2 SVGAGI. The CDR3 extends over 12 amino acids. Between the trimmed V and J ends, which lost 7 bases and 2 bases, there was a span of 9 bases.

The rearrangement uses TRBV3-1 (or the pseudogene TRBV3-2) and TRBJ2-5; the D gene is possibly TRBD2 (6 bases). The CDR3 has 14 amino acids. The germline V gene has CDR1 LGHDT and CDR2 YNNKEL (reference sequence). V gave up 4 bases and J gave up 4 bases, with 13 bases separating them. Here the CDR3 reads CASSPLSRGETQYF. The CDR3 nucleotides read TGTGCCAGCAGCCCTCTATCGCGGGGAGAGACCCAGTACTTC.

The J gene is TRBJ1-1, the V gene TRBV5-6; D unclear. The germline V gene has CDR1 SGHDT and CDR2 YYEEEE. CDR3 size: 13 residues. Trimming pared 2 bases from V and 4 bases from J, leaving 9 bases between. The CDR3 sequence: CASSFGLRTEAFF. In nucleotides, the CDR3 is TGTGCCAGCAGCTTTGGGTTGCGCACTGAAGCTTTCTTT.

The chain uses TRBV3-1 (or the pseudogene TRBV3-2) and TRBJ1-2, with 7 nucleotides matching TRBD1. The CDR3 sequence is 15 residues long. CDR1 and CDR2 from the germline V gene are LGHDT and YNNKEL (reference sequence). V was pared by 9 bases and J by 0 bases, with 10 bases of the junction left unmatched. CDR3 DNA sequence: TGTGCCAGTAACCGGGACAGTTTAGCTAACTATGGCTACACCTTC. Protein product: CASNRDSLANYGYTF.

As DNA, the CDR3 is TGTGCCAGCAGATCCGGTGTTAGCACAGATACGCAGTATTTT. This translates into CASRSGVSTDTQYF. The chain links TRBV11-2 to TRBJ2-3; unclear D gene. The germline V gene has CDR1 SGHAT and CDR2 FQNNGV. The germline V and J ends were trimmed by 6 bases and 0 bases, with 10 bases remaining between them. The CDR3 has 14 amino acids.

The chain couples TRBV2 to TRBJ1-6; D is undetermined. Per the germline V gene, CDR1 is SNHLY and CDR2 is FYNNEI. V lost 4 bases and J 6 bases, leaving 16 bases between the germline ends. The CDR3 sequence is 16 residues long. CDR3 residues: CASSGEGYTVNSPLHF. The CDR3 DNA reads TGTGCCAGCAGTGGCGAGGGTTATACCGTTAATTCACCCCTCCACTTT. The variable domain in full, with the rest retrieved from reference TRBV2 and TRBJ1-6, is EPEVTQTPSHQVTQMGQEVILRCVPISNHLYFYWYRQILGQKVEFLVSFYNNEISEKSEIFDDQFSVERPDGSNFTLKIRSTKLEDSAMYFCASSGEGYTVNSPLHFGNGTRLTVT.

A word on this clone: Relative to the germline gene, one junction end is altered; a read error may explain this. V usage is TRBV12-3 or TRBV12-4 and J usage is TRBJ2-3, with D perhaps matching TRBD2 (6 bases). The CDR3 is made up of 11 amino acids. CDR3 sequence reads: CASSLAAGRFF. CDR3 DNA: TGTGCCAGCAGTTTAGCGGCAGGGAGGTTCTTT.

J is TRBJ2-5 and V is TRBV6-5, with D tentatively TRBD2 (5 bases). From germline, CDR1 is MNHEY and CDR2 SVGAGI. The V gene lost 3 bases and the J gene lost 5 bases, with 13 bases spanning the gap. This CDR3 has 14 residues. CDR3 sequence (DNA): TGTGCCAGCAGTTATTCGGGAACTAGGGAGACCCAGTACTTC. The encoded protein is CASSYSGTRETQYF.

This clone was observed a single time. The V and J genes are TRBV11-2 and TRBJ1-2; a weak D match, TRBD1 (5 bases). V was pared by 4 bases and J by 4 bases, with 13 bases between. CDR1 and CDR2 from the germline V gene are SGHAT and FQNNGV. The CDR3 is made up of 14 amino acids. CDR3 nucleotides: TGTGCCAGCAGCTCAGGACAATCCGGCTATGGCTACACCTTC. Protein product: CASSSGQSGYGYTF.

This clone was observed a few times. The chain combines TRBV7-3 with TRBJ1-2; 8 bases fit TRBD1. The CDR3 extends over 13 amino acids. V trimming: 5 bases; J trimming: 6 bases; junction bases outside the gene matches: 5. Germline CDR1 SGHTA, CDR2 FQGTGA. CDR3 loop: CASSPTGGDGYTF. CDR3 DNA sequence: TGTGCCAGCAGCCCCACAGGGGGAGATGGCTACACCTTC.

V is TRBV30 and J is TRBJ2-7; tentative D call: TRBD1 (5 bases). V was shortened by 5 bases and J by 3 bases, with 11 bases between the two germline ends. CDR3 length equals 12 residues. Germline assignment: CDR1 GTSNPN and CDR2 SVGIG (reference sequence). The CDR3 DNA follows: TGTGCCTGGGCTTACCAGGGCTACGAGCAGTACTTC. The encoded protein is CAWAYQGYEQYF.